The entry that follows covers one T cell receptor (beta chain) sequence. This entry belongs to a study of blood T cell repertoires in COVID-19. Study context: In each case, the material was cDNA or gDNA derived from T cells, B-cell-depleted T cells, or PBMCs.

CDR1 SQVTM and CDR2 ANQGSEA come from the germline V gene. The CDR3 length is 14 residues. V dropped 3 bases and J dropped 10 bases, with 19 bases sitting between them. In the original processing: Estimation of nucleated cell counts was performed using reference gene primer amplification. Profiling relied on immunoSEQ multiplex PCR, and the TCRdb table lists in-frame clones only, not all of them. V and J calls and clone size are given by that table; D and trimming were obtained from the DNA. The sample includes 210,000 or so clones, approximately 84% of them seen just once. The clonotype originates from a man in his fifties with acute or convalescent COVID-19. The sequenced material came from peripheral blood. This sequence joins TRBV29-1 and TRBJ2-1; the D gene is possibly TRBD1 (5 bases). CDR3 sequence (DNA): TGCAGCGTTGAGGCCCTAGACGACAGATACGAGCAGTTCTTC. It encodes CSVEALDDRYEQFF.